This TCR beta chain was identified during a study of blood T cell repertoires in COVID-19. Study summary: The study drew acute and convalescent COVID-19 samples from the United States, Italy and Spain. Sources were T cells, B-cell-depleted T cells, or PBMCs; the material itself was cDNA or gDNA.

As originally analysed: Amplification with reference gene primers provided the estimates of nucleated cell counts. Sequenced by immunoSEQ multiplex PCR; TCRdb stores in-frame clones only, minus some. Clonal size and the V and J genes are those of that table, whereas D and trimming came from the DNA. This sample has roughly 120,000 clones, with 65% to 85% found just once. CDR1 is SQVTM and CDR2 is ANQGSEA in the germline V gene. CDR3 length: 15 residues. Trimming took 4 bases from V and 4 from J, leaving 17 bases between them. The material sequenced was peripheral blood. The V call is TRBV29-1, the J call TRBJ1-5; D is uncertain. This receptor was taken from a man in his sixties or seventies with acute or convalescent COVID-19. The CDR3 spells CSVAAGTRGNQPQHF. Here the CDR3 DNA reads TGCAGCGTTGCTGCGGGAACCCGCGGTAATCAGCCCCAGCATTTT.